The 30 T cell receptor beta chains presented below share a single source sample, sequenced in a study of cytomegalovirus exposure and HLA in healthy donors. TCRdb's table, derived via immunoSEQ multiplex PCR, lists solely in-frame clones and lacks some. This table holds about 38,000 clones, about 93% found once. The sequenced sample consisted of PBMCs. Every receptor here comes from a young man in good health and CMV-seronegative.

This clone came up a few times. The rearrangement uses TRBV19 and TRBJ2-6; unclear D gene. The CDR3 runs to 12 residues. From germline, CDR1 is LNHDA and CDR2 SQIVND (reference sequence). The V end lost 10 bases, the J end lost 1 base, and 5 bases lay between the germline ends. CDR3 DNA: TGTGCCACCTCGTCTGGGGCCAACGTCCTGACTTTC. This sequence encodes CATSSGANVLTF.

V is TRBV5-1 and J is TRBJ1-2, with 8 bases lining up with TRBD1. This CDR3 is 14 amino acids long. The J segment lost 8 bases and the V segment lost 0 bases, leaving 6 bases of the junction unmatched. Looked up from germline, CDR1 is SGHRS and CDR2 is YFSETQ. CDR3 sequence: CASSLASAGGGYTF. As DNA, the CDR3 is TGCGCCAGCAGCTTGGCCTCGGCAGGGGGCGGCTACACCTTC.

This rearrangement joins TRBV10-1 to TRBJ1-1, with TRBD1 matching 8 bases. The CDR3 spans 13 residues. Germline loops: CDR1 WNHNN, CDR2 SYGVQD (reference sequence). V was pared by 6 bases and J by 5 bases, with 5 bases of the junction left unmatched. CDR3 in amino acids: CASRARTGTEAFF. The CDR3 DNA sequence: TGCGCCAGCAGGGCGCGGACAGGGACTGAAGCTTTCTTT.

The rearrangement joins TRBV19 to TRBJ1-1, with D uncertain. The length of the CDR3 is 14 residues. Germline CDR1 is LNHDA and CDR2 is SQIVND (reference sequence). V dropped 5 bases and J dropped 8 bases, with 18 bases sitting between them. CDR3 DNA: TGTGCCAGTAGTCCGGCCCCGGGGATAGGGGAAGCTTTCTTT. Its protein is CASSPAPGIGEAFF.

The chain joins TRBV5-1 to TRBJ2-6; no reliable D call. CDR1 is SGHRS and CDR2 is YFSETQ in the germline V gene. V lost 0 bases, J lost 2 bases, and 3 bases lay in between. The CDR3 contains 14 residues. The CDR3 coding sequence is TGCGCCAGCAGCTTGGAGCCTGGGGCCAACGTCCTGACTTTC. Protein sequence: CASSLEPGANVLTF. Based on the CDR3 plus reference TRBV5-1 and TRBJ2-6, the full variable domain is KAGVTQTPRYLIKTRGQQVTLSCSPISGHRSVSWYQQTPGQGLQFLFEYFSETQRNKGNFPGRFSGRQFSNSRSEMNVSTLELGDSALYLCASSLEPGANVLTFGAGSRLTVL.

The CDR3 spells CASSLPRTTYSTDTQYF. The CDR3 DNA reads TGTGCCAGCAGCCTCCCTAGGACTACCTACAGCACAGATACGCAGTATTTT. The chain combines TRBV5-5 with TRBJ2-3; weak D call: TRBD2 (6 bases). V was shortened by 4 bases and J by 0 bases, with 18 bases between the two germline ends. There are 17 residues in the CDR3. From germline, CDR1 is SGHKS and CDR2 YYEKEE (reference sequence).

CDR3 bases: TGCGCCAGCAGCTTGGGATTGGGGGGGGAATTGGATGAGCAGTTCTTC. Its translation: CASSLGLGGELDEQFF. This chain uses TRBV5-1 with TRBJ2-1; 7 bases are a match to TRBD2. Germline V gives CDR1 SGHRS, CDR2 YFSETQ. The CDR3 consists of 16 residues. J was trimmed by 8 bases and V by 0 bases; bases with no gene match: 11.

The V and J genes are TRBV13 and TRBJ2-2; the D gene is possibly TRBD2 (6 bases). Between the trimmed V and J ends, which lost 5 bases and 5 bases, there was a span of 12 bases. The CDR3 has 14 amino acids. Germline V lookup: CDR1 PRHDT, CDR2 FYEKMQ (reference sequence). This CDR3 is CASSGGGDTGELFF. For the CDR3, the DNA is TGTGCCAGCAGCGGCGGCGGGGATACCGGGGAGCTGTTTTTT.

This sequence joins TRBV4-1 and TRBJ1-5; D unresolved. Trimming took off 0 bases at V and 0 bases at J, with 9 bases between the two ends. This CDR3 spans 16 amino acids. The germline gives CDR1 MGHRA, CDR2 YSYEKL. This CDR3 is CASSQDLQYSNQPQHF. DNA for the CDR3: TGCGCCAGCAGCCAAGATCTTCAGTATAGCAATCAGCCCCAGCATTTT.

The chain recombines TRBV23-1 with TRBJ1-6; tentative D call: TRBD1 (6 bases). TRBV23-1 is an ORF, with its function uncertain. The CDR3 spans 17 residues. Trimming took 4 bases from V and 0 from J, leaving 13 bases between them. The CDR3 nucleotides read TGCGCCAGCAGTCCCCTCGGACAGAGCTCCTATAATTCACCCCTCCACTTT. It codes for CASSPLGQSSYNSPLHF.

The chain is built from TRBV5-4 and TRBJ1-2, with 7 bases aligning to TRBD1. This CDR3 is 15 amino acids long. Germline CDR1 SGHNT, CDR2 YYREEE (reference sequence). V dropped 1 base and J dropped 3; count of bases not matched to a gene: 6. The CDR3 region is CASSLRDRDYYGYTF. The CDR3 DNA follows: TGTGCCAGCAGCTTGAGAGACAGGGACTACTATGGCTACACCTTC.

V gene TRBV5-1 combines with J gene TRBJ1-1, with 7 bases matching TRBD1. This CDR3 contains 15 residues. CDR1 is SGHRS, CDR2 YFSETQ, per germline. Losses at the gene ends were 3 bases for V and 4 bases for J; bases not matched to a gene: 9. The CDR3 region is CASSWGDRETTEAFF. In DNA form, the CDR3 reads TGCGCCAGCAGCTGGGGCGACAGGGAGACCACTGAAGCTTTCTTT.

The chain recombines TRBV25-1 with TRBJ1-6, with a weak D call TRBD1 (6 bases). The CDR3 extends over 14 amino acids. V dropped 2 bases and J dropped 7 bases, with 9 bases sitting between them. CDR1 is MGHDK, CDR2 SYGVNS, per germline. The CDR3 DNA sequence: TGTGCCAGCAGTGAAAACAGGGAGAATTCACCCCTCCACTTT. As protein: CASSENRENSPLHF.

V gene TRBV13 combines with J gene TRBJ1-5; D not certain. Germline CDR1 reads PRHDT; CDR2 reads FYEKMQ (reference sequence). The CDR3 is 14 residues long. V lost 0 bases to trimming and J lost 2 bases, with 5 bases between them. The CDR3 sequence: CASSLGLRNQPQHF. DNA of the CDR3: TGTGCCAGCAGCTTAGGCCTTCGCAATCAGCCCCAGCATTTT.

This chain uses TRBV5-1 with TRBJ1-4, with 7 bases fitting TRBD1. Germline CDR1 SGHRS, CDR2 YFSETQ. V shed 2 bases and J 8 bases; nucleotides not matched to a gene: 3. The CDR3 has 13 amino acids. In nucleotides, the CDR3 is TGCGCCAGCAGCTTAGGGGGCCGGGAAAAACTGTTTTTT. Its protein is CASSLGGREKLFF.

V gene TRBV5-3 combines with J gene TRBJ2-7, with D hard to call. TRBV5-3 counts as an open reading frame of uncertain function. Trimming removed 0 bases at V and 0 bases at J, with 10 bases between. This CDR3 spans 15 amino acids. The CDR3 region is CARSLVPTHSYEQYF. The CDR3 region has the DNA TGTGCCAGAAGCTTGGTTCCGACTCACTCCTACGAGCAGTACTTC.

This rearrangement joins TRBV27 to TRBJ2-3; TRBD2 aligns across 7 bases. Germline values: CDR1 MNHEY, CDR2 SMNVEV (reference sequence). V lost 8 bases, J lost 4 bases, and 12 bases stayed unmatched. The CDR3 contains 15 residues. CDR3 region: CASLPAGRSPDTQYF. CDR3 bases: TGTGCCAGCCTGCCAGCGGGGAGGTCCCCAGATACGCAGTATTTT.

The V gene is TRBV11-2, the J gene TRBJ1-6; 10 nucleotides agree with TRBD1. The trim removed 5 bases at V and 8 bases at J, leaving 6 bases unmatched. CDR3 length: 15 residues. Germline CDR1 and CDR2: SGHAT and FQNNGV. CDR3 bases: TGTGCCAGCAGCCTTGCGACAGGGGGCTATTCACCCCTCCACTTT. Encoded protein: CASSLATGGYSPLHF.

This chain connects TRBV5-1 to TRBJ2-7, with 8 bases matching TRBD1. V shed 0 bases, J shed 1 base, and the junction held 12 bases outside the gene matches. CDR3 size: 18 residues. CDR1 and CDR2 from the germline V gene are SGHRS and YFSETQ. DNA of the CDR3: TGCGCCAGCAGCTTGGACCTCACAGGACAGGGAAGATCCTACGAGCAGTACTTC. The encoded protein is CASSLDLTGQGRSYEQYF.

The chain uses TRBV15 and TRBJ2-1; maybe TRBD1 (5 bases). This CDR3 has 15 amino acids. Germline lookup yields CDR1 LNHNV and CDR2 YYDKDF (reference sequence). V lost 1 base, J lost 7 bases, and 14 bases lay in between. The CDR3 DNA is TGTGCCACCAGCAGAGCCACAGGCCCCCTAAATGAGCAGTTCTTC. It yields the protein CATSRATGPLNEQFF.

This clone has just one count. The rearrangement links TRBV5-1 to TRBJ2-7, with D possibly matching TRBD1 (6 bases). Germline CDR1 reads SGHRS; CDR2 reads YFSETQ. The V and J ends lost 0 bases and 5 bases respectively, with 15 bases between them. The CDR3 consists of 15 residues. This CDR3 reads CASSLASRAGDEQYF. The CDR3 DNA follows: TGCGCCAGCAGCTTGGCCTCTAGGGCAGGGGACGAGCAGTACTTC.

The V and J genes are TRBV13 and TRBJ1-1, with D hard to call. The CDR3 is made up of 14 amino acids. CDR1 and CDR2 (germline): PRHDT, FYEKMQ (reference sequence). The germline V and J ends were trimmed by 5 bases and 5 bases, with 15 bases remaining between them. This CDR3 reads CASSAGGRVTEAFF. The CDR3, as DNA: TGTGCCAGCAGCGCGGGAGGGAGAGTAACTGAAGCTTTCTTT.

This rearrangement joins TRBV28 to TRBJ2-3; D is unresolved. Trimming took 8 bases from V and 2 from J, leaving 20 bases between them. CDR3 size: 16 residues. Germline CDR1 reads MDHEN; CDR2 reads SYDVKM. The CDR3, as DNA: TGTGCCAGCGTACCCGCCCTCGCTGCTAACACAGATACGCAGTATTTT. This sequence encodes CASVPALAANTDTQYF. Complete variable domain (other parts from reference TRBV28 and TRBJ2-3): DVKVTQSSRYLVKRTGEKVFLECVQDMDHENMFWYRQDPGLGLRLIYFSYDVKMKEKGDIPEGYSVSREKKERFSLILESASTNQTSMYLCASVPALAANTDTQYFGPGTRLTVL.

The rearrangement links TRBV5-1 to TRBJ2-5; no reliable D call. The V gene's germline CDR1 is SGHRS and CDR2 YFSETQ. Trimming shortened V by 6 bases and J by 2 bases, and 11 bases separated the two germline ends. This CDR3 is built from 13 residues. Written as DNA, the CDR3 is TGCGCCAGCAAGCCAGCGCTACAAGAGACCCAGTACTTC. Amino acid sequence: CASKPALQETQYF.

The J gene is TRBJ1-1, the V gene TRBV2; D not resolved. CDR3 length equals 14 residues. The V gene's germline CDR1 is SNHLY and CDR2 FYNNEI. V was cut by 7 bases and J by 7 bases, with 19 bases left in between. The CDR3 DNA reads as TGTGCCAGCACCCTAGAGCGGCAGAGTGTTGAAGCTTTCTTT. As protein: CASTLERQSVEAFF.

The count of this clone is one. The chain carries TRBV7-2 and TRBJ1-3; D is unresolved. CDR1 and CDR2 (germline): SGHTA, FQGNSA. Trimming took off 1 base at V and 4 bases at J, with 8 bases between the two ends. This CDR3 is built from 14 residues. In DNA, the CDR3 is TGTGCCAGCAGCTTAGGCGGGTTAGGAAACACCATATATTTT. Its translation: CASSLGGLGNTIYF. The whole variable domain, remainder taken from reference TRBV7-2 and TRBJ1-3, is GAGVSQSPSNKVTEKGKDVELRCDPISGHTALYWYRQSLGQGLEFLIYFQGNSAPDKSGLPSDRFSAERTGGSVSTLTIQRTQQEDSAVYLCASSLGGLGNTIYFGEGSWLTVV.

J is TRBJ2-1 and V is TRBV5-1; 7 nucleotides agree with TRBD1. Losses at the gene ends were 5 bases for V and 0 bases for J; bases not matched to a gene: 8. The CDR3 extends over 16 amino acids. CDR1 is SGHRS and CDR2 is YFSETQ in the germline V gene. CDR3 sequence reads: CASSYTGASSYNEQFF. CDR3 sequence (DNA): TGCGCCAGCAGTTATACAGGGGCTAGCTCCTACAATGAGCAGTTCTTC.

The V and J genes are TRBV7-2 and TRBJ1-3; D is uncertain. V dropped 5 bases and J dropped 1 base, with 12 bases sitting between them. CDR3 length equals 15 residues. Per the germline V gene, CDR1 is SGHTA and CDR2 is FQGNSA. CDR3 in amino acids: CASSITELSGNTIYF. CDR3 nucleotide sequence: TGTGCCAGCAGCATTACCGAACTTTCTGGAAACACCATATATTTT.

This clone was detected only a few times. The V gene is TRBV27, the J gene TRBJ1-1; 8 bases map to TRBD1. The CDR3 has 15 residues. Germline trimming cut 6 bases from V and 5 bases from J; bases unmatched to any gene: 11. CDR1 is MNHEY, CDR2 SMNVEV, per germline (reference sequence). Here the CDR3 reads CASRGFGQGGTEAFF. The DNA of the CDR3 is TGTGCCAGCAGGGGGTTTGGACAGGGAGGTACTGAAGCTTTCTTT.

The CDR3 spells CASSKFAWQGGEKLFF. The CDR3, as DNA: TGCGCCAGCAGCAAATTTGCATGGCAGGGTGGTGAAAAACTGTTTTTT. The chain joins TRBV5-1 to TRBJ1-4; D might be TRBD1 (5 bases). Germline assignment: CDR1 SGHRS and CDR2 YFSETQ. Trimming took off 4 bases at V and 7 bases at J, with 20 bases between the two ends. The CDR3 has 16 residues.